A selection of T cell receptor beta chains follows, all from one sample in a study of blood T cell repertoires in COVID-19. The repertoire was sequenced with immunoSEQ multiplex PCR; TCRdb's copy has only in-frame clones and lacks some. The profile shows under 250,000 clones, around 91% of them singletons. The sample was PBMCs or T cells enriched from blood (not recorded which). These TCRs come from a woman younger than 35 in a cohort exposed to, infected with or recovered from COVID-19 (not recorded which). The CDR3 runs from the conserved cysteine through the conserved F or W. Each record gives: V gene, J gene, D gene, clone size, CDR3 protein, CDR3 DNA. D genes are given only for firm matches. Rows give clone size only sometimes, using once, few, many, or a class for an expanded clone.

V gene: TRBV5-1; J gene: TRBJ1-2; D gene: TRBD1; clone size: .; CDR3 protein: CASSLLRDRPDGYTF; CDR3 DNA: TGCGCCAGCAGCTTGCTCAGGGACAGGCCTGATGGCTACACCTTC
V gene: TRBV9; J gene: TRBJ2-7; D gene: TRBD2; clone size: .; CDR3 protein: CASSMTSGSFRAGEQYF; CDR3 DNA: TGTGCCAGCAGTATGACTAGCGGGAGTTTTCGGGCGGGCGAGCAGTACTTC
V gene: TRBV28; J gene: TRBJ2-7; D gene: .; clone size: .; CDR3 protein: CASIQPGNSYEQYF; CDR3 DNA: TGTGCCAGCATTCAACCAGGGAACTCCTACGAGCAGTACTTC
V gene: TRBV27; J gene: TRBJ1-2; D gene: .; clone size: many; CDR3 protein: CASRLSHFTNYGYTF; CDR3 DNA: TGTGCCAGCAGGCTCTCACATTTTACTAACTATGGCTACACCTTC
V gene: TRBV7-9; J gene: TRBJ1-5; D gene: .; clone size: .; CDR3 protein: CASSPGGSQPQHF; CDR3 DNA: TGTGCCAGCAGCCCGGGGGGATCACAGCCCCAGCATTTT
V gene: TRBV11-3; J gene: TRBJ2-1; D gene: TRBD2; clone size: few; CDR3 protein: CASSLAGGYNEQFF; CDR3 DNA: TGTGCCAGCAGCTTGGCGGGGGGGTACAATGAGCAGTTCTTC
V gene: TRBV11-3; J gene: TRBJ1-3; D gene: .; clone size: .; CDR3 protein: CASSLEGVSGNTIYF; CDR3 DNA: TGTGCCAGCAGCTTAGAAGGGGTCTCTGGAAACACCATATATTTT
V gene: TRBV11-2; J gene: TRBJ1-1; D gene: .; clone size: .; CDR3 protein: CASSLFKAGGDTEAFF; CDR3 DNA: TGTGCCAGCAGCTTATTCAAGGCTGGCGGGGACACTGAAGCTTTCTTT
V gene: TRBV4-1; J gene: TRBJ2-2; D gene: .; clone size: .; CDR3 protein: CASSQRGAGELFF; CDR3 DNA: TGCGCCAGCAGCCAAAGGGGTGCCGGGGAGCTGTTTTTT
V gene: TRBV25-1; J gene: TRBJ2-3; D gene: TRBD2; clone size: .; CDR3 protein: CASSELLAGESDTQYF; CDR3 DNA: TGTGCCAGCAGTGAACTCCTAGCGGGAGAGTCAGATACGCAGTATTTT
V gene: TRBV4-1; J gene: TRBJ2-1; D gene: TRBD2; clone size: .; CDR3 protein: CASGHGAGGTDEQFF; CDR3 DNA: TGCGCCAGCGGGCACGGGGCGGGAGGGACCGATGAGCAGTTCTTC
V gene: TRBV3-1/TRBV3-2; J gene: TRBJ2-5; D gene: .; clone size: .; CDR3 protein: CASSQRLTFQETQYF; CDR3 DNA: TGTGCCAGCAGCCAACGCCTGACATTCCAAGAGACCCAGTACTTC
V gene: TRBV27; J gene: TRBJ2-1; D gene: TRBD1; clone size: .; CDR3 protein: CASSSLDRVAFF; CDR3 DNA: TGTGCCAGCAGTTCACTGGACAGGGTGGCGTTCTTC
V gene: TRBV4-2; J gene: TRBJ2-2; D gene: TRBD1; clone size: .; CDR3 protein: CASSQASGTGAAGELFF; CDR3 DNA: TGTGCCAGCAGCCAAGCCTCCGGGACAGGGGCTGCCGGGGAGCTGTTTTTT
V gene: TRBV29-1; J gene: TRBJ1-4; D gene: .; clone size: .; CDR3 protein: CSVEVPTRGKLFF; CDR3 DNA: TGCAGCGTGGAGGTACCTACGCGGGGAAAACTGTTTTTT
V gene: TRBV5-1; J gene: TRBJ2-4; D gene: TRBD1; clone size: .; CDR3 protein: CASSDQDRVRDIQYF; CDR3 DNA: TGCGCCAGCAGCGATCAGGACAGGGTAAGGGACATTCAGTACTTC
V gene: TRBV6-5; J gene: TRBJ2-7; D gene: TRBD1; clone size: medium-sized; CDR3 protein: CASSYGDSHYEQYF; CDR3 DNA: TGTGCCAGCAGTTACGGGGACAGTCACTACGAGCAGTACTTC
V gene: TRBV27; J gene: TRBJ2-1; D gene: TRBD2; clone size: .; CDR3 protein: CASSHKRDYEQFF; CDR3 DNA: TGTGCCAGCAGTCATAAGCGGGATTATGAGCAGTTCTTC
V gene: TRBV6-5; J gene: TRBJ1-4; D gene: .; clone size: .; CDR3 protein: CASSYSIGQGRKLFF; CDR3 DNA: TGTGCCAGCAGTTACTCGATCGGTCAGGGGAGAAAACTGTTTTTT
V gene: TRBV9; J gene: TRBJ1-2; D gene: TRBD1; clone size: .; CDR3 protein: CASNQDRGDGYIF; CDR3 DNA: TGTGCCAGCAACCAGGACAGGGGCGATGGCTACATCTTC
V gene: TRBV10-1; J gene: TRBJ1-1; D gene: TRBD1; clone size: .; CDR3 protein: CASSSTGVETEAFF; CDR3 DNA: TGCGCCAGCAGTTCGACAGGGGTGGAAACTGAAGCTTTCTTT
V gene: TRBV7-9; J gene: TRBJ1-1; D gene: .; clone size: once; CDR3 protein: CASSLAGGGLTEAFF; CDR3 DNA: TGTGCCAGCAGCTTAGCGGGAGGGGGATTGACTGAAGCTTTCTTT
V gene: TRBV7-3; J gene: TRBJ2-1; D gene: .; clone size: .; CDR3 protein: CASSLLGGSGNEQFF; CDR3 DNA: TGTGCCAGCAGCTTATTAGGTGGGAGCGGGAATGAGCAGTTCTTC
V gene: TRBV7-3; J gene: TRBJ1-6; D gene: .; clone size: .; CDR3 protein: CASSPRTGPNSPLHF; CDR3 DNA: TGTGCCAGCAGCCCTAGAACAGGGCCCAATTCACCCCTCCACTTT
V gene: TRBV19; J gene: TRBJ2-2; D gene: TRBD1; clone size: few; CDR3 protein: CASRLGTGSTGELFF; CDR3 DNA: TGTGCCAGTAGGTTAGGGACAGGGAGTACCGGGGAGCTGTTTTTT
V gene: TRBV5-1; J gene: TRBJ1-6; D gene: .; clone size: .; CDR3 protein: CASSFLQGTYNSPLHF; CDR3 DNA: TGCGCCAGCAGCTTCCTACAGGGTACCTATAATTCACCCCTCCACTTT